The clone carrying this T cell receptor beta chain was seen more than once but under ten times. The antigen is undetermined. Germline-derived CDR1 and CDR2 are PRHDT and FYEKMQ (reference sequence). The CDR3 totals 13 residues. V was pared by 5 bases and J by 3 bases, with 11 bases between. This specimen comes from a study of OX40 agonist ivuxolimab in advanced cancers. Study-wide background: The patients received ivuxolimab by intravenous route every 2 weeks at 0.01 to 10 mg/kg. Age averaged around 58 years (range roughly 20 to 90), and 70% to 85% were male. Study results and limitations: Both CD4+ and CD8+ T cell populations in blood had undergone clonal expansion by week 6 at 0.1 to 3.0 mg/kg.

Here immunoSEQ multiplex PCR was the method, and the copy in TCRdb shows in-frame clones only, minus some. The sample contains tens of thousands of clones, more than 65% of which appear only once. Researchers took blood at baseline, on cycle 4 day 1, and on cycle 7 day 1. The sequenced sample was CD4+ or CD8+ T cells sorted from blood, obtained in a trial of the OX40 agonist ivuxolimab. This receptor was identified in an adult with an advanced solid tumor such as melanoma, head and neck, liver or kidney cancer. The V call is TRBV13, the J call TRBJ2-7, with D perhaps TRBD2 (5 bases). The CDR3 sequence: CASSPWRFYEQYF. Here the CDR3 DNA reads TGTGCCAGCAGCCCCTGGAGGTTCTACGAGCAGTACTTC. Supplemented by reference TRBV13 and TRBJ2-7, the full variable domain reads AAGVIQSPRHLIKEKRETATLKCYPIPRHDTVYWYQQGPGQDPQFLISFYEKMQSDKGSIPDRFSAQQFSDYHSELNMSSLELGDSALYFCASSPWRFYEQYFGPGTRLTVT.